A single sample is the source of the 32 T cell receptor beta chains below, sequenced in a study of CD8 T cells in ankylosing spondylitis. TCRdb ran MiXCR on the 5' RACE reads and lists one entry per CDR3 protein. Of roughly 180,000 distinct CDR3 sequences listed, roughly 10% are singletons. Input material: blood, either unsorted or a sorted T cell fraction (not recorded which). The receptors come from a female donor with ankylosing spondylitis or in good health (not recorded which).

There are many counts of this clonotype. V is TRBV25-1 and J is TRBJ1-2; unclear D gene. The CDR3 sequence is 14 residues long. The germline V gene encodes CDR1 MGHDK and CDR2 SYGVNS. Trimming stripped 4 bases from V and 3 bases from J, with 12 bases between. The CDR3 sequence is CASSVWGADYGYTF. The CDR3 nucleotides read TGTGCCAGCAGTGTATGGGGTGCAGACTATGGCTACACCTTC.

The genes are TRBV6-1 and TRBJ2-1; 10 bases map to TRBD2. CDR3 length: 16 residues. Germline CDR1 and CDR2: MNHNS and SASEGT. The junction had 12 bases not matched to a gene; V was cut back by 7 bases and J by 6 bases. DNA for the CDR3: TGTGCCAGCAAATCCTTACCGGGACTAGCGCCCAATGAGCAGTTCTTC. This translates into CASKSLPGLAPNEQFF.

This clonotype appeared many times. The chain uses TRBV7-2 and TRBJ1-5; 9 bases line up with TRBD1. Germline CDR1 SGHTA, CDR2 FQGNSA. The CDR3 runs to 16 residues. V gave up 3 bases and J gave up 4 bases; unmatched junction bases: 7. The CDR3 DNA follows: TGTGCCAGCAGCTTTTCGGGACAGGGAGGTAATCAGCCCCAGCATTTT. Amino acids: CASSFSGQGGNQPQHF. Full variable domain (missing parts from reference TRBV7-2 and TRBJ1-5): GAGVSQSPSNKVTEKGKDVELRCDPISGHTALYWYRQSLGQGLEFLIYFQGNSAPDKSGLPSDRFSAERTGGSVSTLTIQRTQQEDSAVYLCASSFSGQGGNQPQHFGDGTRLSIL.

This clonotype has only a few counts. The chain combines TRBV25-1 with TRBJ2-7; TRBD2 aligns across 9 bases. After removal of 0 bases from V and 6 bases from J, the junction contained 15 bases not matched to a gene. The germline CDR1 and CDR2 sequences are MGHDK and SYGVNS. The CDR3 is made up of 18 amino acids. The CDR3 reads CASSEYTPTSGATGEQYF. The CDR3 DNA reads TGTGCCAGCAGTGAATATACCCCGACTAGCGGAGCCACCGGCGAGCAGTACTTC.

The chain links TRBV6-5 to TRBJ2-3; no clear D gene. This CDR3 spans 13 amino acids. V was pared by 2 bases and J by 2 bases, with 5 bases between. Germline lookup yields CDR1 MNHEY and CDR2 SVGAGI. As DNA, the CDR3 is TGTGCCAGCAGTTACATGTCCACAGATACGCAGTATTTT. It codes for CASSYMSTDTQYF.

V is TRBV6-1 and J is TRBJ2-7; TRBD2 is a possible D gene (5 bases). The CDR3 loop spans 14 amino acids. Germline-derived CDR1 and CDR2 are MNHNS and SASEGT. The V end lost 8 bases, the J end lost 3 bases, and 17 bases lay between the germline ends. The CDR3 bases are TGTGCCAGCGCACTCGGGGAAAGTAGCTACGAGCAGTACTTC. Its translation: CASALGESSYEQYF.

There are a few counts of this clonotype. The chain has TRBV7-9 and TRBJ1-1, with D possibly being TRBD1 (5 bases). V lost 7 bases, J lost 1 base, and 19 bases lay in between. Germline V CDR1 and CDR2: SEHNR, FQNEAQ (reference sequence). CDR3 size: 16 residues. This chain's CDR3 is CASNPPPGTANTEAFF. DNA for the CDR3: TGTGCCAGCAACCCGCCCCCCGGGACGGCGAACACTGAAGCTTTCTTT.

The table lists this clonotype with a few counts. CDR3 DNA sequence: TGTGCCAGCAGGCTGCCGGGGGCGCTAAATGAGCAGTTCTTC. Its translation: CASRLPGALNEQFF. The V call is TRBV28, the J call TRBJ2-1; D may be TRBD1 or TRBD2 (6 bases each). V dropped 6 bases and J dropped 7 bases, with 16 bases sitting between them. CDR1 is MDHEN and CDR2 is SYDVKM in the germline V gene. The CDR3 is 14 residues long. The whole variable domain, remainder taken from reference TRBV28 and TRBJ2-1, is DVKVTQSSRYLVKRTGEKVFLECVQDMDHENMFWYRQDPGLGLRLIYFSYDVKMKEKGDIPEGYSVSREKKERFSLILESASTNQTSMYLCASRLPGALNEQFFGPGTRLTVL.

The chain uses TRBV20-1 and TRBJ1-1, with D unresolved. Looked up from germline, CDR1 is DFQATT and CDR2 is SNEGSKA (reference sequence). CDR3 length: 12 residues. Trimming pared 0 bases from V and 11 bases from J, leaving 13 bases between. This CDR3 is CSARDIGRGAFF. The CDR3 nucleotides read TGCAGTGCTAGAGATATAGGACGTGGGGCTTTCTTT.

The CDR3 protein is CASSHTGETEAFF. In DNA, the CDR3 is TGTGCCAGCAGCCACACAGGGGAGACTGAAGCTTTCTTT. J is TRBJ1-1 and V is TRBV3-1, with 7 bases identical to TRBD1. The CDR3 is made up of 13 amino acids. The V gene's germline CDR1 is LGHDT and CDR2 YNNKEL (reference sequence). Germline trimming cut 3 bases from V and 5 bases from J; bases unmatched to any gene: 3.

This clonotype was found a few times. V and J are TRBV7-2 and TRBJ1-6, with TRBD1 as a possible D gene (5 bases). CDR3 length equals 14 residues. V was shortened by 1 base and J by 10 bases, with 11 bases between the two germline ends. Germline-derived CDR1 and CDR2 are SGHTA and FQGNSA. CDR3 in DNA: TGTGCCAGCAGCTTAGGCCCAGGGCCCTCACCCCTCCACTTT. Its protein is CASSLGPGPSPLHF.

The chain has TRBV12-3 or TRBV12-4 and TRBJ2-7, with 11 bases that match TRBD2. The CDR3 consists of 14 residues. Trimming removed 6 bases from V and 6 bases from J; junction bases left unmatched: 7. Written as DNA, the CDR3 is TGTGCCAGCAGCCCTCTAGCGGGAGGTCTCGAGCAGTACTTC. Its protein product is CASSPLAGGLEQYF.

The CDR3 spells CASSLTSGRTDTQYF. CDR3 DNA: TGTGCCAGCAGCTTGACTAGCGGCCGCACAGATACGCAGTATTTT. V and J are TRBV7-9 and TRBJ2-3, with 9 bases matching TRBD2. J lost 1 base, V lost 3 bases, and 2 bases had no gene match. The length of the CDR3 is 15 residues. Germline lookup yields CDR1 SEHNR and CDR2 FQNEAQ (reference sequence). The full variable domain, completed using reference TRBV7-9 and TRBJ2-3, is DTGVSQNPRHKITKRGQNVTFRCDPISEHNRLYWYRQTLGQGPEFLTYFQNEAQLEKSRLLSDRFSAERPKGSFSTLEIQRTEQGDSAMYLCASSLTSGRTDTQYFGPGTRLTVL.

This clonotype was observed at least ten times. The CDR3 sequence: CASSLNSENTGGTEAFF. CDR3 sequence (DNA): TGTGCCAGCAGCCTCAACAGCGAGAATACAGGGGGCACTGAAGCTTTCTTT. V and J are TRBV11-2 and TRBJ1-1, with 8 bases lining up with TRBD1. Germline V gene lookup returns CDR1 SGHAT and CDR2 FQNNGV. CDR3 size: 17 residues. V was pared by 5 bases and J by 4 bases, with 15 bases of the junction left unmatched.

This clonotype was seen only a few times. The genes are TRBV24-1 and TRBJ2-2; possible D gene TRBD1, 6 bases. V lost 3 bases and J 5 bases, leaving 12 bases between the germline ends. This CDR3 has 15 residues. Germline CDR1 KGHDR, CDR2 SFDVKD. The CDR3 sequence: CATSDVDSSTGELFF. The CDR3 DNA reads TGTGCCACCAGTGATGTGGACAGTTCGACCGGGGAGCTGTTTTTT.

This clonotype was seen many times. The rearrangement links TRBV10-3 to TRBJ1-1; D unclear. CDR1 and CDR2 (germline): ENHRY, SYGVKD. CDR3 length: 13 residues. Trimming cost V 6 bases and J 3 bases, with 11 bases left between them. The CDR3 DNA follows: TGTGCCATCAGAAAAGTGGGAGACACTGAAGCTTTCTTT. It yields the protein CAIRKVGDTEAFF.

This chain connects TRBV7-9 to TRBJ2-7, with D perhaps TRBD1 (5 bases). Trimming shortened V by 7 bases and J by 3 bases, and 16 bases separated the two germline ends. The CDR3 sequence is 14 residues long. CDR1 is SEHNR and CDR2 is FQNEAQ in the germline V gene (reference sequence). The DNA for the CDR3 is TGTGCCAGCACCCCTAAAGGGGCGGACTACGAGCAGTACTTC. It codes for CASTPKGADYEQYF.

The chain recombines TRBV6-2 or TRBV6-3 with TRBJ2-1, with a weak D call TRBD2 (6 bases). The germline V and J ends were trimmed by 1 base and 4 bases, with 8 bases remaining between them. The germline V gene encodes CDR1 MNHEY and CDR2 SVGEGT. This CDR3 is 14 amino acids long. CDR3 sequence: CASSYLAEYNEQFF. The CDR3 nucleotides read TGTGCCAGCAGTTACTTAGCGGAGTACAATGAGCAGTTCTTC.

This chain connects TRBV10-2 to TRBJ2-1; D possibly corresponds to TRBD2 (5 bases). The CDR3 spans 16 residues. Between the trimmed V and J ends, which lost 7 bases and 0 bases, there was a span of 16 bases. CDR1 and CDR2 (germline): WSHSY, SAAADI. For the CDR3, the DNA is TGCGCCAGCACCACCAGCGGATCTAGCTCCTACAATGAGCAGTTCTTC. Its translation is CASTTSGSSSYNEQFF.

This clonotype has a count of ten or more. V and J are TRBV28 and TRBJ1-2, with D unclear. The CDR3 is made up of 15 amino acids. V was shortened by 3 bases and J by 4 bases, with 15 bases between the two germline ends. CDR1 and CDR2 from the germline V gene are MDHEN and SYDVKM. The CDR3 reads CASSLRRVNSYGYTF. The CDR3 coding sequence is TGTGCCAGCAGTTTGAGGCGGGTCAACTCCTATGGCTACACCTTC.

CDR3 nucleotide sequence: TGTGCCAGCAGCGTAGGGACTAGCGACCGTAGGCATGAGCAGTTCTTC. As protein: CASSVGTSDRRHEQFF. This chain uses TRBV9 with TRBJ2-1; 9 bases map to TRBD2. V shed 0 bases and J 8 bases; nucleotides not matched to a gene: 9. CDR1 SGDLS and CDR2 YYNGEE come from the germline V gene. CDR3 length equals 16 residues.

The chain has TRBV9 and TRBJ1-2; D ambiguous. Deletions cut 0 bases from V and 1 base from J, with 4 bases between. Per germline, CDR1 SGDLS and CDR2 YYNGEE. CDR3 length: 13 residues. The CDR3 here is CASSVGSNYGYTF. The CDR3 nucleotides read TGTGCCAGCAGCGTAGGGAGTAACTATGGCTACACCTTC.

The J gene is TRBJ1-1, the V gene TRBV2; no clear D. Trimming left V 6 bases short and J 5 bases short, with 7 bases between. Germline CDR1 and CDR2: SNHLY and FYNNEI. The CDR3 is 11 residues long. This chain's CDR3 is CASRPETEAFF. The CDR3 DNA is TGTGCCAGCAGACCCGAAACTGAAGCTTTCTTT.

This clonotype was counted a few times. The V and J genes are TRBV6-1 and TRBJ1-5; D might be TRBD1 (6 bases). The germline V and J ends were trimmed by 8 bases and 6 bases, with 17 bases remaining between them. The CDR3 totals 14 residues. CDR1 is MNHNS and CDR2 is SASEGT in the germline V gene. The CDR3, as DNA: TGTGCCAGCTCCGAAGTAGGGGGAGGTCAGCCCCAGCATTTT. Protein: CASSEVGGGQPQHF.

This clonotype was recorded at least ten times. The chain joins TRBV18 to TRBJ2-3; D is undetermined. With 0 bases removed from V and 6 bases from J, the gap between germline ends came to 7 bases. The CDR3 consists of 13 residues. The germline CDR1 and CDR2 sequences are KGHSH and LQKENI. The DNA of the CDR3 is TGTGCCAGCTCACCACCGCCCGGGGATACGCAGTATTTT. It specifies CASSPPPGDTQYF.

This clonotype appeared many times. The gene calls are TRBV29-1 and TRBJ2-3; D could derive from TRBD1 or TRBD2 (5 bases each). Trimming pared 6 bases from V and 3 bases from J, leaving 19 bases between. CDR1 and CDR2 from the germline V gene are SQVTM and ANQGSEA. The CDR3 runs 15 residues. CDR3 amino acids: CSVERQWRGTDTQYF. The CDR3 bases are TGCAGCGTAGAACGACAGTGGCGAGGGACAGATACGCAGTATTTT.

This clonotype was seen at least ten times. The chain carries TRBV7-2 and TRBJ2-5; tentatively, D is TRBD1 (5 bases). V shed 6 bases and J shed 3 bases, with 17 bases lying between them. Germline CDR1 is SGHTA and CDR2 is FQGNSA. The CDR3 extends over 15 amino acids. The CDR3 DNA reads TGTGCCAGCAGAGATGGGGCGACAGCTAAAGAGACCCAGTACTTC. Translating gives CASRDGATAKETQYF.

Only a few counts were recorded for this clonotype. The V gene is TRBV20-1, the J gene TRBJ1-5; unclear D gene. Germline V lookup: CDR1 DFQATT, CDR2 SNEGSKA (reference sequence). The V end lost 2 bases, the J end lost 7 bases, and 6 bases lay between the germline ends. This CDR3 spans 11 amino acids. In nucleotides, the CDR3 is TGCAGTGCTAGACCCAAACAGCCCCAGCATTTT. It translates to CSARPKQPQHF.

This clonotype came up once. The rearrangement uses TRBV28 and TRBJ1-6; D not resolved. CDR3 length: 14 residues. The germline V gene encodes CDR1 MDHEN and CDR2 SYDVKM. V was shortened by 7 bases and J by 7 bases, with 14 bases between the two germline ends. The CDR3 reads CASTPQRRNSPLHF. The CDR3 nucleotides are TGTGCCAGCACCCCTCAACGGAGGAATTCACCCCTCCACTTT.

The table lists this clonotype with a few counts. J is TRBJ2-2 and V is TRBV19, with a weak D call TRBD2 (5 bases). Germline loops: CDR1 LNHDA, CDR2 SQIVND (reference sequence). The CDR3 sequence is 16 residues long. Trimming removed 5 bases at V and 3 bases at J, with 16 bases between. CDR3 in amino acids: CASSPRTGNDTGELFF. The CDR3 region has the DNA TGTGCCAGTAGTCCCCGGACTGGAAATGACACCGGGGAGCTGTTTTTT.

The chain uses TRBV27 and TRBJ1-2; D remains ambiguous. V was clipped by 2 bases and J by 4 bases, with 8 bases between them. The germline CDR1 and CDR2 sequences are MNHEY and SMNVEV (reference sequence). This CDR3 spans 13 amino acids. The CDR3 protein is CASSLGRTYGYTF. The CDR3, as DNA: TGTGCCAGCAGTTTAGGCCGGACCTATGGCTACACCTTC.

This clonotype was detected ten times or more. The V call is TRBV12-3 or TRBV12-4, the J call TRBJ1-2; the match to TRBD1 covers 7 bases. The CDR3 runs 16 residues. Unmatched junction bases numbered 7, after V lost 0 bases and J lost 3 bases. CDR3 in DNA: TGTGCCAGCAGTTTAGCCACAGACAGGGAGGACTATGGCTACACCTTC. It encodes CASSLATDREDYGYTF.